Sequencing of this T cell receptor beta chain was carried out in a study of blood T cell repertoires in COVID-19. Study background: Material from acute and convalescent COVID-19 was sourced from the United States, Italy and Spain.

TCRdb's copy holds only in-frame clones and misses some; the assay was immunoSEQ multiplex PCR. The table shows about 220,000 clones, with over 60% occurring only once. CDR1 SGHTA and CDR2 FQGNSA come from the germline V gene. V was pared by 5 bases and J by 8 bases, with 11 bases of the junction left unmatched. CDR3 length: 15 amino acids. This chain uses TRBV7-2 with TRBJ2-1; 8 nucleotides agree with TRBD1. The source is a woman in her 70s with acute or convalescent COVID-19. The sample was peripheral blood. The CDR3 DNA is TGTGCCAGCAGCCTTAACAGGGGGACGTTGTATGAGCAGTTCTTC. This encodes CASSLNRGTLYEQFF.